The next 31 T cell receptor beta chains were all read from a single sample in a study of CXCR3-negative and CXCR3-positive naive CD8 T cells. Findings of the study overall: Naive cells positive for CXCR3 carried more hydrophobic TRB CDR3s than CXCR3-negative ones.

Antigens of these TCRs are unknown. The TRB cDNA libraries were prepared by 5' RACE with UMI labels. TCRdb processed the 5' RACE reads again and assigns one entry to each CDR3 protein, with no DNA. Its table lists roughly 100,000 distinct CDR3 sequences. The sample was naive CXCR3+ CD8+ T cells from blood. The sample's subset: CD45RO-CCR7+CD27+CD95- naive CD8+ T cells expressing CXCR3 (TNR3+). The receptor set was obtained from a human donor in good health. Some clones in this sample may be carry-over from other donors' samples.

The chain is built from TRBV29-1 and TRBJ2-1; TCRdb picks TRBD2, but there is no DNA to check that call. Germline loops: CDR1 SQVTM, CDR2 ANQGSEA. The CDR3 is made up of 16 amino acids. The chain's CDR3 is CSVQTLLAGVGNEQFF.

The rearrangement uses TRBV7-9 and TRBJ1-1. The CDR3 is 15 amino acids. Per germline, CDR1 SEHNR and CDR2 FQNEAQ (reference sequence). CDR3 residues: CASSLSRFGNTEAFF. Variable domain in full (rest from reference TRBV7-9 and TRBJ1-1): DTGVSQNPRHKITKRGQNVTFRCDPISEHNRLYWYRQTLGQGPEFLTYFQNEAQLEKSRLLSDRFSAERPKGSFSTLEIQRTEQGDSAMYLCASSLSRFGNTEAFFGQGTRLTVV.

The V and J genes are TRBV7-6 and TRBJ2-7; absent DNA, TCRdb's TRBD2 call cannot be checked. The CDR3 covers 16 residues. Germline CDR1 SGHVS, CDR2 FNYEAQ. The CDR3 sequence is CASSPTGGTPSYEQYF.

The chain uses TRBV25-1 and TRBJ1-5. Germline V gene data show CDR1 as MGHDK and CDR2 as SYGVNS. The CDR3 has 14 residues. CDR3 sequence reads: CASSEWDSPGPQHF.

This rearrangement joins TRBV5-1 to TRBJ2-2. The CDR3 has 13 residues. Germline lookup yields CDR1 SGHRS and CDR2 YFSETQ. The CDR3 protein is CASSLVGPGELFF. Full variable domain (outside the CDR3, taken from reference TRBV5-1 and TRBJ2-2): KAGVTQTPRYLIKTRGQQVTLSCSPISGHRSVSWYQQTPGQGLQFLFEYFSETQRNKGNFPGRFSGRQFSNSRSEMNVSTLELGDSALYLCASSLVGPGELFFGEGSRLTVL.

The gene calls are TRBV28 and TRBJ1-2; TCRdb designates TRBD1, a call that cannot be tested without DNA. The CDR3 is 15 amino acids. The germline V gene has CDR1 MDHEN and CDR2 SYDVKM. CDR3 sequence: CASSTGQGEDYGYTF.

The CDR3 loop is CSVEGDYYEQYF. The chain carries TRBV29-1 and TRBJ2-7. The CDR3 has 12 residues. Germline V CDR1 and CDR2: SQVTM, ANQGSEA.

The chain combines TRBV20-1 with TRBJ2-7; the D call of TRBD1 rests on TCRdb alone, since no DNA is present to check it. The germline gives CDR1 DFQATT, CDR2 SNEGSKA (reference sequence). CDR3 length equals 15 residues. CDR3 region: CSARPKGANSYEQYF.

This chain joins TRBV7-9 and TRBJ2-7; TCRdb gives TRBD2 as the D gene, but with no DNA this cannot be confirmed. There are 13 residues in the CDR3. CDR1 and CDR2 (germline): SEHNR, FQNEAQ (reference sequence). The CDR3 here is CASSPGLANEQYF.

This rearrangement joins TRBV12-3 or TRBV12-4 to TRBJ2-1. This CDR3 has 11 residues. CDR3 sequence: CASSLADEQFF.

The V and J genes are TRBV11-2 and TRBJ2-5; the D gene TCRdb calls, TRBD1, cannot be checked with no DNA. CDR3 length: 15 residues. The germline CDR1 and CDR2 sequences are SGHAT and FQNNGV. The CDR3 is CASFRGVTYQETQYF.

J is TRBJ2-7 and V is TRBV28; TCRdb proposes TRBD1, but this gene call is untestable without DNA. Germline CDR1 and CDR2: MDHEN and SYDVKM. CDR3 length: 12 amino acids. The CDR3 here is CASRVPGDRALF.

The chain employs TRBV6-6 and TRBJ2-7; with no DNA, the TCRdb D assignment of TRBD1 cannot be verified. CDR3 length equals 14 residues. Germline CDR1 and CDR2: MNHNY and SVGAGI (reference sequence). CDR3 residues: CASSYGGRGDEQYF.

V is TRBV7-8 and J is TRBJ2-3; as DNA is missing, the TRBD1 call by TCRdb cannot be tested. CDR3 length equals 13 residues. Germline CDR1 and CDR2: SGHVS and FQNEAQ. This CDR3 reads CASSAPTADTQYF.

The chain joins TRBV7-6 to TRBJ2-7. This CDR3 region has 14 residues. Germline V gene sequence: CDR1 SGHVS, CDR2 FNYEAQ. The CDR3 protein is CASSLYGSSYEQYF.

The V and J genes are TRBV29-1 and TRBJ2-7; the D call from TCRdb, TRBD2, cannot be confirmed without DNA. From germline, CDR1 is SQVTM and CDR2 ANQGSEA. The length of the CDR3 is 12 residues. This chain's CDR3 is CSVLEGPYEQYF.

The chain combines TRBV5-1 with TRBJ2-2; TCRdb lists TRBD1, though no DNA is available to test this call. The germline CDR1 and CDR2 sequences are SGHRS and YFSETQ. The CDR3 length is 18 residues. The CDR3 protein is CASSLGQGTYSNTGELFF.

V and J are TRBV19 and TRBJ2-1; TCRdb outputs TRBD2, but without DNA this stays unchecked. Germline V gene sequence: CDR1 LNHDA, CDR2 SQIVND (reference sequence). The CDR3 length is 14 residues. The CDR3 here is CASKTSGPYNEQFF.

The chain links TRBV5-1 to TRBJ2-7; TCRdb's D gene call, TRBD1, goes unchecked for lack of DNA. CDR3 size: 14 residues. Germline V gives CDR1 SGHRS, CDR2 YFSETQ. This CDR3 reads CASSTGTASHEQYF.

V is TRBV5-1 and J is TRBJ2-7. The CDR3 runs 13 residues. Germline CDR1 is SGHRS and CDR2 is YFSETQ. CDR3 loop: CASSLVGSYEQYF.

This chain's CDR3 is CASSNGRTPPGTQYF. The chain has TRBV4-2 and TRBJ2-5; the D gene TCRdb calls, TRBD2, cannot be checked with no DNA. The CDR3 contains 15 residues. Per the germline V gene, CDR1 is LGHNA and CDR2 is YNFKEQ.

The V call is TRBV10-3, the J call TRBJ2-7. Germline V lookup: CDR1 ENHRY, CDR2 SYGVKD. The CDR3 has 13 amino acids. CDR3 sequence reads: CAISEPLGHEQYF.

The chain carries TRBV28 and TRBJ2-3; the TRBD2 assignment by TCRdb is unverifiable without DNA. The CDR3 loop spans 16 amino acids. Germline values: CDR1 MDHEN, CDR2 SYDVKM. This CDR3 reads CASSSLTSGGPYTQYF.

V is TRBV4-3 and J is TRBJ1-5. CDR3 length equals 15 residues. From germline, CDR1 is LGHNA and CDR2 YSLEER. CDR3 region: CASSQVLDSNQPQHF.

CDR3 protein: CASSFPRQTGTDTQYF. The chain uses TRBV28 and TRBJ2-3; TCRdb picks TRBD1, but there is no DNA to check that call. Germline assignment: CDR1 MDHEN and CDR2 SYDVKM. The CDR3 extends over 16 amino acids.

The CDR3 loop is CASSQAFSSGSRTDTQYF. The chain joins TRBV7-6 to TRBJ2-3; absent DNA, TCRdb's TRBD2 call cannot be checked. The germline V gene has CDR1 SGHVS and CDR2 FNYEAQ. This CDR3 has 18 amino acids.

This rearrangement joins TRBV29-1 to TRBJ1-3. CDR3 size: 15 residues. Germline CDR1 is SQVTM and CDR2 is ANQGSEA. The CDR3 loop is CSVSPLAASGNTIYF.

This chain joins TRBV27 and TRBJ2-7; with no DNA, the TCRdb D assignment of TRBD2 cannot be verified. The CDR3 covers 15 residues. The V gene's germline CDR1 is MNHEY and CDR2 SMNVEV (reference sequence). This CDR3 reads CASSLERGLSYEQYF.

The rearrangement joins TRBV11-3 to TRBJ1-1; TCRdb returns TRBD1, unconfirmable since there is no DNA. Germline CDR1 reads SGHNT; CDR2 reads YENEEA. The CDR3 totals 17 residues. Here the CDR3 reads CASSFFRDPEPNTEAFF.

The genes are TRBV20-1 and TRBJ2-1; TCRdb designates TRBD2, a call that cannot be tested without DNA. This CDR3 spans 17 amino acids. In germline, CDR1 is DFQATT, CDR2 SNEGSKA (reference sequence). CDR3 sequence reads: CSARDLLGGRSYNEQFF.

V and J are TRBV7-3 and TRBJ2-7; the D call of TRBD1 rests on TCRdb alone, since no DNA is present to check it. Germline values: CDR1 SGHTA, CDR2 FQGTGA. The CDR3 spans 14 residues. The CDR3 sequence: CASSPTGAAYEQYF.